Following are 6 T cell receptor beta chains from one sample sequenced in a study of blood T cell repertoires in COVID-19 (dated by TCRdb to about 2020). Library preparation was by the immunoSEQ multiplex PCR assay. TCRdb limited this immuneACCESS table to in-frame rearrangements with V and J called. A share of clones is missing; checked studies link under half to unresolved V genes, and the rest is unexplained. The sample table shows about 110,000 clones, and 85% are seen once. Around 5.5% of the sample comes from the top ten. The material sequenced was peripheral blood. These receptors were taken from a woman in her fifties or sixties with COVID-19, enrolled during active disease.

The chain combines TRBV28 with TRBJ2-7, with D possibly being TRBD2 (5 bases). CDR1 and CDR2 (germline): MDHEN, SYDVKM. The V end was cut by 8 bases, the J end by 5 bases, with 10 bases between. This CDR3 is built from 11 residues. CDR3 residues: CASEGLDEQYF. CDR3 nucleotides: TGTGCCAGCGAGGGTTTGGACGAGCAGTACTTC.

By proportion, this clone is medium-sized. The V gene is TRBV27, the J gene TRBJ1-5; tentative D call: TRBD1 (6 bases). The CDR3 has 17 amino acids. The V end was cut by 5 bases, the J end by 2 bases, with 19 bases between. Germline CDR1 is MNHEY and CDR2 is SMNVEV (reference sequence). This CDR3 reads CASSVQGIGYGNQPQHF. The CDR3 DNA reads TGTGCCAGCAGTGTACAGGGAATCGGGTACGGCAATCAGCCCCAGCATTTT.

This clone was found many times. The chain couples TRBV15 to TRBJ1-1, with D tentatively TRBD1 (6 bases). From germline, CDR1 is LNHNV and CDR2 YYDKDF (reference sequence). Deletions cut 5 bases from V and 3 bases from J, with 10 bases between. This CDR3 is 13 amino acids long. CDR3 DNA: TGTGCCACCAGCTTTAACAGGGACACTGAAGCTTTCTTT. This codes for CATSFNRDTEAFF. Full variable domain (remainder filled in from reference TRBV15 and TRBJ1-1): DAMVIQNPRYQVTQFGKPVTLSCSQTLNHNVMYWYQQKSSQAPKLLFHYYDKDFNNEADTPDNFQSRRPNTSFCFLDIRSPGLGDTAMYLCATSFNRDTEAFFGQGTRLTVV.

Details on this clone: Mismatch with germline at one junction end may stem from a read error. V usage is TRBV6-1 and J usage is TRBJ1-1, with D hard to call. The CDR3 contains 15 residues. The V gene's germline CDR1 is MNHNS and CDR2 SASEGT. The chain's CDR3 is CASSEISVRGLEASF. The CDR3 DNA follows: TGTGCCAGCAGTGAAATCTCTGTCCGAGGACTTGAAGCTAGTTTT.

CDR3 in DNA: TGTGCCAGCAGCATACAGGGCCCCTACGAGCAGTACTTC. Its translation: CASSIQGPYEQYF. The chain recombines TRBV3-1 (or the pseudogene TRBV3-2) with TRBJ2-7; possibly TRBD1 for D (6 bases). The CDR3 is 13 amino acids. CDR1 is LGHDT and CDR2 is YNNKEL in the germline V gene (reference sequence). V gave up 5 bases and J gave up 2 bases, with 10 bases separating them.

The chain links TRBV28 to TRBJ1-1; tentative D call: TRBD1 (5 bases). Deletions cut 6 bases from V and 0 bases from J, with 11 bases between. Germline-derived CDR1 and CDR2 are MDHEN and SYDVKM. The CDR3 is 14 amino acids. The CDR3 sequence is CASRGGVVNTEAFF. In nucleotides, the CDR3 is TGTGCCAGCAGGGGAGGGGTGGTGAACACTGAAGCTTTCTTT.